Listed here is a single T cell receptor beta chain. What it binds is unknown. The data are from a study of cytomegalovirus exposure and HLA in healthy donors. Broader study findings: The majority of TCR sequences were rare, yet some public TCRs appeared in many donors.

The CDR3 has 20 amino acids. J was trimmed by 6 bases and V by 1 base; bases with no gene match: 21. CDR1 and CDR2 (germline): MDHEN, SYDVKM. Clones were read by immunoSEQ multiplex PCR, and TCRdb kept only the in-frame ones, dropping some. Among under 140,000 clones, 88% were seen once, and the ten largest hold roughly 1.4%. This TCR was sampled from a woman aged 25 to 39 in good health and CMV-seropositive. The chain has TRBV28 and TRBJ1-5; 7 bases map to TRBD1. Sequenced material: PBMCs. CDR3 DNA: TGTGCCAGCAGTTTATCCCTTAAGCTCGACAGGGTTAGGTTGGGTCAGCCCCAGCATTTT. Amino acid sequence: CASSLSLKLDRVRLGQPQHF.